Presented here are 9 T cell receptor beta chains from one specimen sequenced in a study of identical twins. TCRdb analysed the 5' RACE reads with MiXCR anew, one entry per CDR3 protein. The sample lists hundreds of thousands of distinct CDR3 sequences, 8% to 9% occurring once. The same data also contributed to another study, on yellow fever vaccine responses in identical twins.

Sequenced input: PBMCs. All receptors derive from a woman younger than 35 in good health.

This clonotype was seen a handful of times. The genes are TRBV9 and TRBJ2-2; D might be TRBD2 (6 bases). V lost 0 bases, J lost 2 bases, and 14 bases lay in between. The CDR3 is 17 amino acids. From germline, CDR1 is SGDLS and CDR2 YYNGEE. CDR3 protein: CASSVEVSGPNTGELFF. The CDR3 DNA follows: TGTGCCAGCAGCGTAGAGGTTAGCGGACCTAACACCGGGGAGCTGTTTTTT.

This sequence joins TRBV12-3 or TRBV12-4 and TRBJ2-1, with TRBD2 as a possible D gene (5 bases). CDR3 length: 13 residues. Trimming left V 5 bases short and J 12 bases short, with 17 bases between. CDR3 bases: TGTGCCAGCAGTCCCTTGGACTTTCTAGGGCAGTTCTTC. Translated, it gives CASSPLDFLGQFF.

This clonotype was seen only a few times. This chain uses TRBV12-3 or TRBV12-4 with TRBJ2-7; D is uncertain. The CDR3 spans 13 residues. V lost 5 bases to trimming and J lost 6 bases, with 14 bases between them. The CDR3 coding sequence is TGTGCCAGCAGTCCCCGGACGGCTAGCGAGCAGTACTTC. It encodes CASSPRTASEQYF.

This sequence joins TRBV4-3 and TRBJ1-4, with D unclear. Germline values: CDR1 LGHNA, CDR2 YSLEER. CDR3 size: 15 residues. Trimming removed 0 bases from V and 5 bases from J, with 10 bases in between. DNA for the CDR3: TGCGCCAGCAGCCAAGATAGGGCAGAGAATGAAAAACTGTTTTTT. This sequence encodes CASSQDRAENEKLFF.

This clonotype has just a few counts. This chain uses TRBV14 with TRBJ2-1; unclear D gene. This CDR3 is built from 17 residues. Germline V gives CDR1 SGHDN, CDR2 FVKESK. Deletions cut 0 bases from V and 0 bases from J, with 12 bases between. The CDR3 region has the DNA TGTGCCAGCAGCCAAGAGAGTCAGTTCCCCTCCTACAATGAGCAGTTCTTC. Its protein is CASSQESQFPSYNEQFF.

The chain has TRBV7-9 and TRBJ2-3; TRBD2 aligns across 16 bases. V shed 5 bases and J 5 bases; nucleotides not matched to a gene: 4. The CDR3 covers 16 residues. Germline CDR1 is SEHNR and CDR2 is FQNEAQ (reference sequence). The CDR3 is CASSHGTSGREDTQYF. The CDR3 DNA reads TGTGCCAGCAGCCACGGGACTAGCGGGAGGGAAGATACGCAGTATTTT. The full variable domain, its missing parts supplied by reference TRBV7-9 and TRBJ2-3, is DTGVSQNPRHKITKRGQNVTFRCDPISEHNRLYWYRQTLGQGPEFLTYFQNEAQLEKSRLLSDRFSAERPKGSFSTLEIQRTEQGDSAMYLCASSHGTSGREDTQYFGPGTRLTVL.

In its sample, this clonotype was seen many times. V gene TRBV24-1 combines with J gene TRBJ2-1; 7 bases align to TRBD1. Trimming took 9 bases from V and 0 from J; bases not matched to a gene: 7. The CDR3 contains 15 residues. Germline V gene data show CDR1 as KGHDR and CDR2 as SFDVKD. The chain's CDR3 is CATSFGDSSYNEQFF. Here the CDR3 DNA reads TGTGCCACCTCCTTTGGGGACAGCTCCTACAATGAGCAGTTCTTC.

This clonotype was picked up many times. The rearrangement uses TRBV4-2 and TRBJ2-2; D remains unclear. Looked up from germline, CDR1 is LGHNA and CDR2 is YNFKEQ. This CDR3 region has 15 residues. Trimming pared 2 bases from V and 4 bases from J, leaving 11 bases between. CDR3 nucleotide sequence: TGTGCCAGCAGCCAAATCCGAGATCTCACCGGGGAGCTGTTTTTT. As protein: CASSQIRDLTGELFF.

This clonotype has at least ten counts. The chain combines TRBV25-1 with TRBJ1-3; the D is unclear. The V gene lost 4 bases and the J gene lost 3 bases, with 16 bases spanning the gap. This CDR3 is 16 amino acids long. Germline V CDR1 and CDR2: MGHDK, SYGVNS. The CDR3 DNA reads as TGTGCCAGCAGTGGTGGGGAGTTCATCTATGGAAACACCATATATTTT. Its translation is CASSGGEFIYGNTIYF.